These 2 T cell receptor beta chains came from one sample sequenced in a study of tumor-infiltrating lymphocytes in oesophageal squamous cell carcinoma. Each CDR3 protein is one row after TCRdb ran MiXCR on the PCR reads. The data show some 11,000 distinct CDR3 sequences, around 56% seen once. Sequencing was done on a sample of esophageal tumor tissue. The receptors were gathered from a female donor with esophageal squamous cell carcinoma.

The chain recombines TRBV7-6 with TRBJ2-7; D call uncertain. The CDR3 extends over 11 amino acids. V lost 5 bases and J 6 bases, leaving 8 bases between the germline ends. Germline V CDR1 and CDR2: SGHVS, FNYEAQ. CDR3 protein: CASSPGTEQYF. In nucleotides, the CDR3 is TGTGCCAGCAGCCCAGGAACCGAGCAGTACTTC.

As to this clonotype: A read error is likely, as this CDR3 ends without the conserved phenylalanine or tryptophan. It is unclear where the CDR3 begins or ends on the DNA, so no DNA is shown, and the CDR3 is as TCRdb lists it. The CDR3: CASSLDLAVHYEQYFGA. J is TRBJ2-1 and V is TRBV7-9; the D segment call TRBD2 is taken from the table without a DNA check. The CDR3 has 17 residues if both end residues are counted. Germline V lookup: CDR1 SEHNR, CDR2 FQNEAQ (reference sequence).